This T cell receptor beta chain was profiled in a study of T cell responses to AZD1222 COVID-19 vaccine. Study conclusions and caveats: White British people made up most donors, females outnumbered males, and clonal diversity was possibly underestimated. CD4 TCRs linked to vaccination spanned spike, dominating at 160-218 and 743-854. Just 5 to 7 AZD1222 recipients tested seropositive at baseline.

The data were produced by immunoSEQ multiplex PCR, yet TCRdb's version contains in-frame clones alone and is incomplete. The table has some 150,000 clones, roughly 93% seen once. This CDR3 region has 15 residues. Germline V CDR1 and CDR2: SGHVS, FQNEAQ. J lost 6 bases, V lost 6 bases, and 11 bases had no gene match. This clone was recorded a few times. Its antigen is unknown. The rearrangement uses TRBV7-8 and TRBJ1-1, with 9 bases fitting TRBD1. The origin of this receptor is an adult in good health. The sample in question was peripheral blood, obtained on day 0 of MenACWY control vaccination. CDR3 sequence (DNA): TGTGCCAGCAGACGAACCGGGACAGGGTTGGCTGAAGCTTTCTTT. Translation gives CASRRTGTGLAEAFF.